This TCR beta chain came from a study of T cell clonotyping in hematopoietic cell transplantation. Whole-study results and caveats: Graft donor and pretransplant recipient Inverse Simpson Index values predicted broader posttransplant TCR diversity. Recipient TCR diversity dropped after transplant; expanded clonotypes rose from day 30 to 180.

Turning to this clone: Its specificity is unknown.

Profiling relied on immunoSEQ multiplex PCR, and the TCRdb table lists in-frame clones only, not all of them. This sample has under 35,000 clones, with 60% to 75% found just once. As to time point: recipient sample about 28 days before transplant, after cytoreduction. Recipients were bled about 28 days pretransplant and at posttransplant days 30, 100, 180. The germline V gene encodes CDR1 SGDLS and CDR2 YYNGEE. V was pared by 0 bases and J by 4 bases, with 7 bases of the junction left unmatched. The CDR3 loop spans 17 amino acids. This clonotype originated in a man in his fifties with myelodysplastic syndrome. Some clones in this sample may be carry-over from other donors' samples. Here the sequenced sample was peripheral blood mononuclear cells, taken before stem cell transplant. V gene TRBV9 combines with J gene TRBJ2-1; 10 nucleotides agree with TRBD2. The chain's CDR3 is CASSVEWLAGAYNEQFF. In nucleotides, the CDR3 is TGTGCCAGCAGCGTAGAATGGCTAGCGGGAGCGTACAATGAGCAGTTCTTC.